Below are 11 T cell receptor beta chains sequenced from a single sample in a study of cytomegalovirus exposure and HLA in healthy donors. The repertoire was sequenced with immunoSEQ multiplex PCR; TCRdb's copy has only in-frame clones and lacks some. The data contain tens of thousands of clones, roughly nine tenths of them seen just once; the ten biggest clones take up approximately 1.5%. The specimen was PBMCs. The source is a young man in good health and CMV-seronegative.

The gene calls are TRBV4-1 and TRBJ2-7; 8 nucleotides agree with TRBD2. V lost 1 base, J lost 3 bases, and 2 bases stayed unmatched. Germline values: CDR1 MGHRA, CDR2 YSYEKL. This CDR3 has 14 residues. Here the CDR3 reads CASSQGLAGYEQYF. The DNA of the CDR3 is TGCGCCAGCAGCCAAGGGCTAGCGGGCTACGAGCAGTACTTC.

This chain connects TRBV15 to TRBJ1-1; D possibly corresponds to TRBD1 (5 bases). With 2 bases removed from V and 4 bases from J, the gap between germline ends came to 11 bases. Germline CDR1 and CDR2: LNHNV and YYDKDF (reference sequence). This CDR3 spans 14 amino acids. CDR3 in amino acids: CATSRNQGGTEAFF. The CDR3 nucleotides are TGTGCCACCAGCAGAAACCAGGGTGGCACTGAAGCTTTCTTT.

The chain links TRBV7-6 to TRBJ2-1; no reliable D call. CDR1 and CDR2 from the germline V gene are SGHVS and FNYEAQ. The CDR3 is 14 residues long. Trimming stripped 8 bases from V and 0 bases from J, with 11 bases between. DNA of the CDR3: TGTGCCAGCGGTGGGCCAGGCTCCTACAATGAGCAGTTCTTC. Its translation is CASGGPGSYNEQFF.

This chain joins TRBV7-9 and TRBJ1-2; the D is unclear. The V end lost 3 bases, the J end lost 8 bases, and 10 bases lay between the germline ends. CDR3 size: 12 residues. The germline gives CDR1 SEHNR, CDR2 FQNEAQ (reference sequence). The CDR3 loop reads CASSFQERGYTF. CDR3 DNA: TGTGCCAGCAGCTTCCAGGAGCGGGGCTACACCTTC.

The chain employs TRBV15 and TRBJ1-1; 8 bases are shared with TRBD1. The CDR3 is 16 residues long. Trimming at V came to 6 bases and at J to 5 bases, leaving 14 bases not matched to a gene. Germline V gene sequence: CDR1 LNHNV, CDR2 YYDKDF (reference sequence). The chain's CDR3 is CATREQGQGIGTEAFF. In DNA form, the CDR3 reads TGTGCCACCAGGGAACAAGGACAGGGAATTGGGACTGAAGCTTTCTTT.

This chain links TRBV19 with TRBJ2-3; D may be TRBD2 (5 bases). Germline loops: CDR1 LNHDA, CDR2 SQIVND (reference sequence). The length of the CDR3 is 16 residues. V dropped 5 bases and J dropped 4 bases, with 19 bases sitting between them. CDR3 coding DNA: TGTGCCAGTAGTGTCGCCACTCCGATGGGAGCAGATACGCAGTATTTT. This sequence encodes CASSVATPMGADTQYF.

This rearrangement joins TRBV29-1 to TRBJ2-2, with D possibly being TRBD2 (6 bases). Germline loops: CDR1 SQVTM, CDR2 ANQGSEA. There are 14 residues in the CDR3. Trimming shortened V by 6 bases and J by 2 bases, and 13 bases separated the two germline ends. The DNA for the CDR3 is TGCAGCGTACTGACTAGTCTCAACACCGGGGAGCTGTTTTTT. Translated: CSVLTSLNTGELFF.

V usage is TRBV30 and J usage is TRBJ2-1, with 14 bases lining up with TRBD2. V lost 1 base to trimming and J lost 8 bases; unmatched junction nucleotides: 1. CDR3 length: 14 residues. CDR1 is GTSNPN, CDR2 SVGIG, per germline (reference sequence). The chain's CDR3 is CAWSGLAGGDEQFF. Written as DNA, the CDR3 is TGTGCCTGGAGTGGACTAGCGGGAGGGGATGAGCAGTTCTTC.

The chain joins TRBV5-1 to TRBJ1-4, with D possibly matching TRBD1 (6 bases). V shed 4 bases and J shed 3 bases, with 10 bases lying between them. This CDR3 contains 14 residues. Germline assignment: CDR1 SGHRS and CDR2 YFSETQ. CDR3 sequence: CASSQGFSNEKLFF. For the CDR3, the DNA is TGCGCCAGCAGCCAGGGGTTCTCTAATGAAAAACTGTTTTTT. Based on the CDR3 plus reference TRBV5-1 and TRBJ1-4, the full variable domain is KAGVTQTPRYLIKTRGQQVTLSCSPISGHRSVSWYQQTPGQGLQFLFEYFSETQRNKGNFPGRFSGRQFSNSRSEMNVSTLELGDSALYLCASSQGFSNEKLFFGSGTQLSVL.

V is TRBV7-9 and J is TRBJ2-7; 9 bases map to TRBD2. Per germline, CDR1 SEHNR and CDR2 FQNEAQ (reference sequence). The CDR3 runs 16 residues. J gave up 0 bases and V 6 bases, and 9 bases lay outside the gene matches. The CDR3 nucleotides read TGTGCCAGCAGTCTCATTCCGGGACTAGCCTCCTACGAGCAGTACTTC. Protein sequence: CASSLIPGLASYEQYF. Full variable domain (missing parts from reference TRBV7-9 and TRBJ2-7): DTGVSQNPRHKITKRGQNVTFRCDPISEHNRLYWYRQTLGQGPEFLTYFQNEAQLEKSRLLSDRFSAERPKGSFSTLEIQRTEQGDSAMYLCASSLIPGLASYEQYFGPGTRLTVT.

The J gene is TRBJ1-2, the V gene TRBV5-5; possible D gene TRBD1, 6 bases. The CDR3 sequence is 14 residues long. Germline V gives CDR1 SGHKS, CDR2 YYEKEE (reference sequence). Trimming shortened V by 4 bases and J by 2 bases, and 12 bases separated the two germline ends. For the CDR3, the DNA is TGTGCCAGCAGCCCGGGGCAGGGGAACTATGGCTACACCTTC. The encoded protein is CASSPGQGNYGYTF.